The 13 T cell receptor beta chains below were found in one sample sequenced in a study of patients with pleural tuberculosis. TCRdb recomputed calls from the reads with MiXCR, one row per CDR3 protein. The table has about 50,000 distinct CDR3 sequences, 7.3% seen once. Receptor source: a human donor with pleural tuberculosis.

This clonotype occurred many times. This chain connects TRBV2 to TRBJ1-6; weak D call: TRBD1 (5 bases). The CDR3 is 15 residues long. Germline CDR1 SNHLY, CDR2 FYNNEI. Trimming removed 0 bases from V and 14 bases from J, with 17 bases in between. CDR3: CASSEAIRATFTLHF. CDR3 in DNA: TGTGCCAGCAGTGAAGCGATCAGGGCGACGTTCACCCTCCACTTT.

This clonotype was seen at least ten times. The rearrangement links TRBV15 to TRBJ2-7; D gene ambiguous. Between the trimmed V and J ends, which lost 0 bases and 7 bases, there was a span of 10 bases. The CDR3 has 13 amino acids. CDR1 LNHNV and CDR2 YYDKDF come from the germline V gene (reference sequence). The CDR3 DNA is TGTGCCACCAGCAGAGAGCCAGGAGAGGAGCAGTACGTC. Protein: CATSREPGEEQYV.

This clonotype was counted at least ten times. The chain has TRBV21-1 and TRBJ2-3; the table's D call, TRBD2, was not checked against the DNA. TRBV21-1 is recorded as a pseudogene. This CDR3 is 16 amino acids long. The CDR3 DNA reads as TGTGCCAGCGGGGAAAGCGGAGGCCCTAGCACAGATACGCAGTATTTT. Amino acids: CASGESGGPSTDTQYF.

This clonotype was picked up many times. The chain has TRBV5-1 and TRBJ1-1, with D possibly matching TRBD1 (6 bases). The CDR3 totals 14 residues. V was clipped by 2 bases and J by 2 bases, with 10 bases between them. From germline, CDR1 is SGHRS and CDR2 YFSETQ. The CDR3 here is CASSFGTLNTEAFF. The CDR3 DNA follows: TGCGCCAGCAGCTTCGGGACACTAAACACTGAAGCTTTCTTT. Full variable domain (remainder filled in from reference TRBV5-1 and TRBJ1-1): KAGVTQTPRYLIKTRGQQVTLSCSPISGHRSVSWYQQTPGQGLQFLFEYFSETQRNKGNFPGRFSGRQFSNSRSEMNVSTLELGDSALYLCASSFGTLNTEAFFGQGTRLTVV.

This clonotype has at least ten counts. The gene calls are TRBV2 and TRBJ2-1; unclear D gene. The length of the CDR3 is 12 residues. V gave up 7 bases and J gave up 8 bases, with 12 bases separating them. Germline-derived CDR1 and CDR2 are SNHLY and FYNNEI. CDR3 region: CASNLGGDEQFF. CDR3 nucleotide sequence: TGTGCCAGCAATCTAGGCGGTGATGAGCAGTTCTTC.

V gene TRBV11-1 combines with J gene TRBJ2-1; TRBD2 matches at 16 bases. CDR1 is SGHAT, CDR2 FQDESV, per germline (reference sequence). The CDR3 runs to 18 residues. The J segment lost 7 bases and the V segment lost 1 base, leaving 7 bases of the junction unmatched. The CDR3 nucleotides are TGTGCCAGCAGCTTAGTCGGGACTAGCGGGAGGGCTTCAAATGAGCAGTTCTTC. Its translation is CASSLVGTSGRASNEQFF.

In this sample, this clonotype turned up many times. The chain is built from TRBV2 and TRBJ1-1, with 8 bases identical to TRBD1. The CDR3 has 16 residues. Germline trimming cut 2 bases from V and 3 bases from J; bases unmatched to any gene: 8. The germline gives CDR1 SNHLY, CDR2 FYNNEI. The CDR3, as DNA: TGTGCCAGCAGTGAACCCGACAGGGGCAGAGACACTGAAGCTTTCTTT. Protein: CASSEPDRGRDTEAFF.

Regarding this clonotype: With a much larger clone just one base away, this may be a read error. This rearrangement joins TRBV12-3 or TRBV12-4 to TRBJ2-1; 13 nucleotides agree with TRBD2. This CDR3 has 15 residues. The CDR3 protein is CASSLAGLAGEEELF. For the CDR3, the DNA is TGTGCCAGCAGTTTAGCCGGACTAGCGGGAGAGGAGGAGCTCTTC.

This clonotype was recorded at least ten times. The chain links TRBV7-9 to TRBJ2-7; unclear D gene. Germline lookup yields CDR1 SEHNR and CDR2 FQNEAQ (reference sequence). CDR3 size: 10 residues. Trimming removed 3 bases from V and 7 bases from J, with 4 bases in between. In DNA, the CDR3 is TGTGCCAGCAGCTTTTGTGAGCAGTACGTC. This sequence encodes CASSFCEQYV.

This clonotype was detected many times. The chain recombines TRBV28 with TRBJ2-7; 10 positions match TRBD2. Germline lookup yields CDR1 MDHEN and CDR2 SYDVKM. This CDR3 has 14 amino acids. V lost 7 bases and J lost 4; bases outside the gene matches: 7. The CDR3 sequence: CASKSSGSVYEQYF. CDR3 coding DNA: TGTGCCAGCAAGTCTAGCGGGAGTGTTTACGAGCAGTACTTC.

This clonotype was seen ten or more times. V and J are TRBV6-2 or TRBV6-3 and TRBJ1-3; D is ambiguous. V was trimmed by 0 bases and J by 0 bases, leaving 12 bases between them. The CDR3 loop spans 17 amino acids. From germline, CDR1 is MNHEY and CDR2 SVGEGT. In DNA, the CDR3 is TGTGCCAGCAGTTACTCGACTTATTCAAGCTCTGGAAACACCATATATTTT. Translating it yields CASSYSTYSSSGNTIYF.

This clonotype was recorded many times. The chain recombines TRBV11-1 with TRBJ2-3, with 9 bases that match TRBD2. The junction had 8 bases not matched to a gene; V was cut back by 1 base and J by 6 bases. Germline CDR1 is SGHAT and CDR2 is FQDESV (reference sequence). The CDR3 contains 16 residues. CDR3 sequence (DNA): TGTGCCAGCAGCTTAGTTGCGGGAGGGAAAAAGGATACGCAGTATTTT. The encoded protein is CASSLVAGGKKDTQYF.

This clonotype was found a few times. Since a much larger clone is just one base distant, this may be a read error. The chain couples TRBV7-1 to TRBJ1-1; maybe TRBD1 (6 bases). TRBV7-1 is noted as an ORF with a role that remains uncertain. Trimming removed 2 bases from V and 6 bases from J, with 16 bases in between. This CDR3 is built from 15 residues. The DNA for the CDR3 is TGTGCCAGCAGCTCATACAGGGTTTATAGCGCTGAAGCTTTCTTT. This gives the protein CASSSYRVYSAEAFF.